What follows are 15 T cell receptor beta chains derived from one specimen sequenced in a study of human T cells and chemical hapten exposure. The time point denotes: pre-sensitization, week 0. Regarding treatment: therapeutic diphenylcyclopropenone sensitization with weekly scalp DPC. One entry per CDR3 protein results from TCRdb running MiXCR on the RACE reads. The sample carries 350,000 to 400,000 distinct CDR3 sequences, 5.1% recorded once. Sample: whole blood, taken in connection with sensitization to the hapten diphenylcyclopropenone (DPC). The receptors originated from a woman aged 45 to 65 with alopecia areata. Some clones in this sample may be carry-over from other donors' samples.

The table lists this clonotype with many counts. This chain uses TRBV6-1 with TRBJ1-6, with D possibly matching TRBD1 (6 bases). The V gene's germline CDR1 is MNHNS and CDR2 SASEGT. The CDR3 sequence is 13 residues long. Trimming took 8 bases from V and 10 from J, leaving 15 bases between them. The CDR3 is CASGTGSESPLHF. CDR3 in DNA: TGTGCCAGCGGTACAGGGTCAGAATCACCCCTCCACTTT.

This clonotype has more than one count but fewer than ten. V and J are TRBV6-5 and TRBJ2-7, with D uncertain. CDR1 MNHEY and CDR2 SVGAGI come from the germline V gene. The CDR3 runs 13 residues. The V end lost 6 bases, the J end lost 9 bases, and 18 bases lay between the germline ends. The CDR3 DNA follows: TGTGCCAGCAGGAGGACGGTACTTGATGGGCAGTACTTC. As protein: CASRRTVLDGQYF.

In its sample, this clonotype was seen many times. V and J are TRBV29-1 and TRBJ2-1, with 10 nucleotides matching TRBD2. The CDR3 extends over 13 amino acids. Germline lookup yields CDR1 SQVTM and CDR2 ANQGSEA. CDR3: CSASGRFMNEQFF. In nucleotides, the CDR3 is TGCAGTGCTAGCGGGAGATTCATGAATGAGCAGTTCTTC.

This clonotype was seen only a few times. The V gene is TRBV5-4, the J gene TRBJ1-2; possible D gene TRBD1, 5 bases. The V and J ends lost 4 bases and 11 bases respectively, with 21 bases between them. Germline V CDR1 and CDR2: SGHNT, YYREEE (reference sequence). The CDR3 runs 14 residues. CDR3 DNA: TGTGCCAGCAGCCTGTCGGGACGGAGGTTCCGGTACACCTTC. Residues: CASSLSGRRFRYTF. The full variable domain, with the rest looked up from reference TRBV5-4 and TRBJ1-2, is ETGVTQSPTHLIKTRGQQVTLRCSSQSGHNTVSWYQQALGQGPQFIFQYYREEENGRGNFPPRFSGLQFPNYSSELNVNALELDDSALYLCASSLSGRRFRYTFGSGTRLTVV.

The chain couples TRBV28 to TRBJ1-5, with TRBD1 as a possible D gene (5 bases). The germline V and J ends were trimmed by 6 bases and 5 bases, with 11 bases remaining between them. The CDR3 length is 13 residues. From germline, CDR1 is MDHEN and CDR2 SYDVKM. In nucleotides, the CDR3 is TGTGCCAGCAGGCCAGGGACGGATCAGCCCCAGCATTTT. The encoded protein is CASRPGTDQPQHF.

This clonotype was found a few times. This sequence joins TRBV2 and TRBJ2-1, with TRBD2 identical over 7 bases. Germline values: CDR1 SNHLY, CDR2 FYNNEI. With V trimmed by 4 bases and J by 7 bases, 7 bases remained unmatched. The CDR3 contains 14 residues. The CDR3 sequence: CASSAGLSRNEQFF. The CDR3 DNA is TGTGCCAGCAGTGCGGGACTAAGTAGAAATGAGCAGTTCTTC.

The chain couples TRBV18 to TRBJ1-1; D might be TRBD1 (5 bases). Trimming cost V 3 bases and J 4 bases, with 15 bases left between them. Germline V lookup: CDR1 KGHSH, CDR2 LQKENI. This CDR3 is built from 15 residues. CDR3 coding DNA: TGTGCCAGCTCACCTGAATCGGGGGATGGCACTGAAGCTTTCTTT. Translating gives CASSPESGDGTEAFF.

This clonotype was seen repeatedly, ten times or more. V gene TRBV18 combines with J gene TRBJ2-3; D remains unclear. Between the trimmed V and J ends, which lost 2 bases and 0 bases, there was a span of 9 bases. The CDR3 has 15 residues. CDR1 and CDR2 from the germline V gene are KGHSH and LQKENI. For the CDR3, the DNA is TGTGCCAGCTCACCAGTGGAGCTAAGCACAGATACGCAGTATTTT. It yields the protein CASSPVELSTDTQYF.

V is TRBV13 and J is TRBJ1-1; D not resolved. The ends were cut back, 1 base at V and 9 bases at J, with 9 bases in the middle. The CDR3 is made up of 12 amino acids. The germline CDR1 and CDR2 sequences are PRHDT and FYEKMQ (reference sequence). The CDR3 here is CASSLATSQAFF. The CDR3 DNA is TGTGCCAGCAGCTTAGCAACCAGCCAAGCTTTCTTT. Filled out from reference TRBV13 and TRBJ1-1, the complete variable domain reads AAGVIQSPRHLIKEKRETATLKCYPIPRHDTVYWYQQGPGQDPQFLISFYEKMQSDKGSIPDRFSAQQFSDYHSELNMSSLELGDSALYFCASSLATSQAFFGQGTRLTVV.

This clonotype was counted many times. J is TRBJ1-2 and V is TRBV29-1, with D perhaps matching TRBD1 (5 bases). The CDR3 is 13 amino acids. V lost 4 bases and J 4 bases, leaving 13 bases between the germline ends. CDR1 and CDR2 (germline): SQVTM, ANQGSEA. The CDR3 coding sequence is TGCAGCGTTGCGGAGGGGCCCTCCTATGGCTACACCTTC. It yields the protein CSVAEGPSYGYTF.

There are many counts of this clonotype. The chain carries TRBV24-1 and TRBJ2-7; 9 bases map to TRBD2. This CDR3 is built from 18 residues. Germline trimming cut 5 bases from V and 5 bases from J; bases unmatched to any gene: 18. Germline CDR1 KGHDR, CDR2 SFDVKD. CDR3 in DNA: TGTGCCACCAGTGTCACAGCGGGGGGCCCACCGGTTCCTAACGAGCAGTACTTC. The encoded protein is CATSVTAGGPPVPNEQYF.

In this sample, this clonotype turned up many times. The gene calls are TRBV29-1 and TRBJ2-7; no reliable D call. The CDR3 loop spans 18 amino acids. The ends were cut back, 1 base at V and 3 bases at J, with 25 bases in the middle. Germline V gene sequence: CDR1 SQVTM, CDR2 ANQGSEA. CDR3 protein: CSVEARQADPARGYEQYF. The CDR3 bases are TGCAGCGTTGAAGCTAGGCAGGCTGATCCGGCCCGAGGCTACGAGCAGTACTTC.

This clonotype has a count of ten or more. The gene calls are TRBV12-3 or TRBV12-4 and TRBJ2-3, with TRBD2 identical over 11 bases. V dropped 7 bases and J dropped 0; count of bases not matched to a gene: 9. There are 17 residues in the CDR3. The CDR3 is CASNRLAGPASTDTQYF. For the CDR3, the DNA is TGTGCCAGCAATCGACTAGCGGGACCGGCTAGCACAGATACGCAGTATTTT.

This clonotype was counted many times. This rearrangement joins TRBV20-1 to TRBJ2-1; TRBD2 aligns across 7 bases. Germline V lookup: CDR1 DFQATT, CDR2 SNEGSKA (reference sequence). This CDR3 region has 15 residues. V was pared by 0 bases and J by 4 bases, with 6 bases of the junction left unmatched. DNA of the CDR3: TGCAGTGCTAGAGATGGGAGGGTAACTTACAATGAGCAGTTCTTC. Protein sequence: CSARDGRVTYNEQFF.

There are a few counts of this clonotype. The chain recombines TRBV12-3 or TRBV12-4 with TRBJ1-4, with TRBD1 matching 9 bases. CDR3 size: 14 residues. The J segment lost 7 bases and the V segment lost 5 bases, leaving 5 bases of the junction unmatched. CDR3 in DNA: TGTGCCAGCAGTCGGACAGGGGATGGTGAAAAACTGTTTTTT. This codes for CASSRTGDGEKLFF.